This TCR beta chain was sequenced during a study of shared clonotypes between healthy human individuals. Both subsets, CD45RA+ naive and CD45RA-negative memory, were split from the CD4+ cells. The table came from immunoSEQ multiplex PCR; TCRdb's copy has only in-frame clones and leaves some out. The sample yields some 1.4 million clones, 95% to 97% seen once. Notes on the study in general: What naive subsets generally showed was a larger estimated richness than memory subsets showed. The sharing of 4.5% to 6.5% of naive CD4 clonotypes was seen across a few donors. Clonotype sharing among donors likely depends on sequencing depth.

V dropped 5 bases and J dropped 13 bases, with 14 bases sitting between them. The CDR3 consists of 11 residues. CDR1 is PRHDT, CDR2 FYEKMQ, per germline (reference sequence). As concerns this clone: Its matching antigen is unknown.

Material: naive CD4+ T cells sorted from blood. Subset reported: CD45RA+ positively selected. The TCR originated in a man aged 30-40 years in good health. This chain connects TRBV13 to TRBJ1-2, with D perhaps matching TRBD1 (6 bases). Here the CDR3 DNA reads TGTGCCAGCAGCCGAGGGGGGCAAGTCACCTTC. As protein: CASSRGGQVTF.